The sequence of this T cell receptor (beta chain) was determined in a study of beta chain features in type 1 diabetes. About this clone: What it recognizes is unknown.

Of the isolated RNA, all was reverse transcribed, and so the sequenced material was expressed TCRB transcripts. Libraries were prepared by immunoSEQ multiplex PCR; TCRdb keeps only in-frame clonotypes and omits some of them. The sample contains hundreds of thousands of clones, about 70% of which appear only once. This CDR3 has 12 residues. With 1 base removed from V and 2 bases from J, the gap between germline ends came to 5 bases. CDR1 and CDR2 from the germline V gene are GTSNPN and SVGIG (reference sequence). General study points: VDJ junctions from patients with type 1 diabetes contained fewer insertions and more deletions.

Averaging about 116 mL, one heparinised blood draw came from each individual donor. A sort by CD45RO/CCR7/CD25/CD127/CD95/CD27 yielded CD4+ naive, central memory, regulatory and stem cell-like memory cells. The J gene is TRBJ2-5, the V gene TRBV30; D is unresolved. This clonotype was obtained from a man younger than 45 in good health. Sequenced: naive CD4+ T cells from blood. The CDR3 here is CAWSGSQETQYF. CDR3 bases: TGTGCCTGGAGTGGCTCACAAGAGACCCAGTACTTC.